Shown below are 25 T cell receptor beta chains from a single sample sequenced in a study of neurological immune-mediated disorders. TCRdb processed the 5' RACE reads anew with MiXCR; each CDR3 protein has one entry. The sample holds approximately 20,000 distinct CDR3 sequences, 27% seen once. Material: PBMCs. The receptors were gathered from a middle-aged man with HTLV-1-associated myelopathy (HAM/TSP).

This rearrangement joins TRBV5-4 to TRBJ2-2; 12 nucleotides align to TRBD2. The CDR3 loop spans 19 amino acids. Germline V gives CDR1 SGHNT, CDR2 YYREEE (reference sequence). The V segment lost 0 bases and the J segment 4 bases; nucleotides outside the gene matches: 10. As DNA, the CDR3 is TGTGCCAGCAGCTTGGTGTCTAGCGGGGGGGCAGGCTTCACCGGGGAGCTGTTTTTT. It encodes CASSLVSSGGAGFTGELFF.

This clonotype was seen more than once but under ten times. The V gene is TRBV12-3 or TRBV12-4, the J gene TRBJ2-2; 11 bases fit TRBD1. The CDR3 is made up of 16 amino acids. V shed 7 bases, J shed 8 bases, and the junction held 12 bases outside the gene matches. The chain's CDR3 is CASTEGGQGALGELFF. The CDR3 nucleotides read TGTGCCAGCACCGAGGGAGGACAGGGGGCGCTTGGGGAGCTGTTTTTT.

This sequence joins TRBV5-6 and TRBJ2-3; the D is unclear. Trimming left V 6 bases short and J 4 bases short, with 6 bases between. The CDR3 loop spans 11 amino acids. CDR1 and CDR2 (germline): SGHDT, YYEEEE. As DNA, the CDR3 is TGTGCCAGCACCGACTCAGATACGCAGTATTTT. This gives the protein CASTDSDTQYF. Supplemented by reference TRBV5-6 and TRBJ2-3, the full variable domain reads DAGVTQSPTHLIKTRGQQVTLRCSPKSGHDTVSWYQQALGQGPQFIFQYYEEEERQRGNFPDRFSGHQFPNYSSELNVNALLLGDSALYLCASTDSDTQYFGPGTRLTVL.

J is TRBJ2-3 and V is TRBV10-1; D is unresolved. The length of the CDR3 is 12 residues. Germline lookup yields CDR1 WNHNN and CDR2 SYGVQD (reference sequence). V lost 5 bases to trimming and J lost 0 bases, with 3 bases between them. Here the CDR3 reads CASSRSTDTQYF. In nucleotides, the CDR3 is TGCGCCAGCAGTCGGAGCACAGATACGCAGTATTTT.

V gene TRBV6-5 combines with J gene TRBJ1-2; D might be TRBD1 (5 bases). Germline V gene data show CDR1 as MNHEY and CDR2 as SVGAGI. V was trimmed by 2 bases and J by 14 bases, leaving 21 bases between them. The length of the CDR3 is 14 residues. The CDR3: CASSYAGTASGGTF. CDR3 nucleotide sequence: TGTGCCAGCAGTTACGCTGGGACGGCCTCGGGTGGTACCTTC.

The rearrangement joins TRBV4-3 to TRBJ2-2; D is ambiguous. Germline-derived CDR1 and CDR2 are LGHNA and YSLEER. The CDR3 sequence is 16 residues long. Trimming shortened V by 0 bases and J by 4 bases, and 12 bases separated the two germline ends. The CDR3 sequence is CASSQDFSRTTGELFF. In DNA, the CDR3 is TGCGCCAGCAGCCAAGATTTTTCCCGGACCACCGGGGAGCTGTTTTTT.

V usage is TRBV20-1 and J usage is TRBJ1-3; D remains unclear. The CDR3 totals 16 residues. Trimming took 0 bases from V and 0 from J, leaving 12 bases between them. CDR1 DFQATT and CDR2 SNEGSKA come from the germline V gene (reference sequence). The CDR3 region is CSARDHSSSSGNTIYF. The CDR3 region has the DNA TGCAGTGCTAGAGATCATAGTAGCAGCTCTGGAAACACCATATATTTT.

To note about this clonotype: A read error may produce the germline difference seen at one junction end. The chain is built from TRBV20-1 and TRBJ2-6; D not certain. Germline V gene sequence: CDR1 DFQATT, CDR2 SNEGSKA (reference sequence). The length of the CDR3 is 15 residues. As DNA, the CDR3 is TGCGGTGCTAGAGATGTAGCCTCTGGGGCCAACGTCCTGACTTTC. Protein sequence: CGARDVASGANVLTF.

This clonotype was seen ten or more times. The chain couples TRBV5-5 to TRBJ1-3, with TRBD1 as a possible D gene (6 bases). Trimming took 2 bases from V and 2 from J, leaving 11 bases between them. Germline values: CDR1 SGHKS, CDR2 YYEKEE (reference sequence). This CDR3 has 15 amino acids. The CDR3 DNA reads TGTGCCAGCAGCTTCAGGGGACAAGCTGGAAACACCATATATTTT. Encoded protein: CASSFRGQAGNTIYF.

This clonotype was seen repeatedly, ten times or more. CDR3 protein: CASSLLQGYQETQYF. The DNA of the CDR3 is TGCGCCAGCAGCTTACTTCAGGGATACCAAGAGACCCAGTACTTC. The chain employs TRBV5-1 and TRBJ2-5, with D perhaps TRBD1 (5 bases). The germline V gene encodes CDR1 SGHRS and CDR2 YFSETQ. This CDR3 contains 15 residues. The V and J ends lost 2 bases and 0 bases respectively, with 11 bases between them.

This clonotype showed up many times. Here the CDR3 reads CATSDPRGGDTYEQYF. DNA for the CDR3: TGTGCCACCAGTGATCCCAGGGGGGGAGACACCTACGAGCAGTACTTC. The J gene is TRBJ2-7, the V gene TRBV24-1, with D perhaps TRBD1 or TRBD2 (7 bases each). Trimming removed 3 bases at V and 2 bases at J, with 16 bases between. Germline values: CDR1 KGHDR, CDR2 SFDVKD. This CDR3 is 16 amino acids long.

This clonotype was found once. The chain recombines TRBV5-1 with TRBJ2-3; TRBD2 matches 8 bases. Germline CDR1 reads SGHRS; CDR2 reads YFSETQ. Trimming took 3 bases from V and 4 from J; bases not matched to a gene: 10. CDR3 length: 16 amino acids. The CDR3 DNA sequence: TGCGCCAGCAGCTACGGACTTCGAGCGGGGGCAGATACGCAGTATTTT. This gives the protein CASSYGLRAGADTQYF.

This clonotype showed up many times. The V call is TRBV20-1, the J call TRBJ2-1, with D hard to call. Germline V gene lookup returns CDR1 DFQATT and CDR2 SNEGSKA (reference sequence). CDR3 size: 12 residues. The CDR3 nucleotides read TGCCCTCCCTCGGTCTCCTACAATGAGCAGTTCTTC. Protein: CPPSVSYNEQFF.

This clonotype was found a few times. The V gene is TRBV20-1, the J gene TRBJ1-5; 7 bases line up with TRBD1. The CDR3 extends over 18 amino acids. Germline CDR1 is DFQATT and CDR2 is SNEGSKA (reference sequence). The CDR3 loop reads CSLTSGRGILLPNQPQHF. In nucleotides, the CDR3 is TGCAGCCTGACCAGCGGCAGGGGGATTCTCCTACCGAATCAGCCCCAGCATTTT.

As DNA, the CDR3 is TGCGCCAGCAGTCAATCTCGTCAGGGGGCTTTGGATGGTGAGCAGTTCTTC. It translates to CASSQSRQGALDGEQFF. V usage is TRBV23-1 and J usage is TRBJ2-1; 8 positions match TRBD1. TRBV23-1 qualifies as an ORF whose function is uncertain. This CDR3 is 17 amino acids long. V lost 0 bases and J lost 9; bases outside the gene matches: 13.

Judged by abundance, this clonotype is medium-sized (0.01 to 0.1%). CDR3 in DNA: TGTGCCAGCAGTCCCCGGACAGGGGTAGAGACCCAGTACTTC. Translated: CASSPRTGVETQYF. The genes are TRBV27 and TRBJ2-5, with 9 bases lining up with TRBD1. Germline assignment: CDR1 MNHEY and CDR2 SMNVEV (reference sequence). V shed 5 bases, J shed 4 bases, and the junction held 5 bases outside the gene matches. The CDR3 has 14 amino acids.

This clonotype is deemed medium-sized. This chain joins TRBV20-1 and TRBJ1-1, with unresolved D. CDR3 length: 12 residues. V shed 8 bases and J shed 1 base, with 11 bases lying between them. From germline, CDR1 is DFQATT and CDR2 SNEGSKA (reference sequence). This CDR3 is CSSPGTNTEAFF. The CDR3, as DNA: TGCAGTTCGCCGGGAACGAACACTGAAGCTTTCTTT.

The chain carries TRBV9 and TRBJ2-1; the match to TRBD1 covers 9 bases. J was trimmed by 9 bases and V by 1 base; bases with no gene match: 8. From germline, CDR1 is SGDLS and CDR2 YYNGEE. CDR3 length equals 15 residues. CDR3 loop: CASSVIGQGLGEQFF. CDR3 bases: TGTGCCAGCAGCGTAATTGGACAGGGGTTAGGTGAGCAGTTCTTC. The full variable domain, in which reference TRBV9 and TRBJ2-1 provide the parts outside the CDR3, is DSGVTQTPKHLITATGQRVTLRCSPRSGDLSVYWYQQSLDQGLQFLIQYYNGEERAKGNILERFSAQQFPDLHSELNLSSLELGDSALYFCASSVIGQGLGEQFFGPGTRLTVL.

CDR3 DNA sequence: TGTGCCAGCAGTTACCCGATAGGCACCGGGGAGCTGTTTTTT. Protein product: CASSYPIGTGELFF. This chain links TRBV6-6 with TRBJ2-2; no reliable D call. Trimming cost V 2 bases and J 4 bases, with 8 bases left between them. The germline CDR1 and CDR2 sequences are MNHNY and SVGAGI (reference sequence). The length of the CDR3 is 14 residues.

The sample holds many counts of this clonotype. The CDR3 loop reads CAWCAVGTPHSGNTIYF. For the CDR3, the DNA is TGTGCCTGGTGCGCCGTCGGGACTCCTCACTCTGGAAACACCATATATTTT. The rearrangement links TRBV30 to TRBJ1-3, with D possibly matching TRBD1 (5 bases). V was shortened by 5 bases and J by 0 bases, with 20 bases between the two germline ends. The germline V gene has CDR1 GTSNPN and CDR2 SVGIG (reference sequence). The CDR3 is 17 residues long.

Regarding this clonotype: One base away lies a much larger clone, so this may be a sequencing read error. J is TRBJ1-5 and V is TRBV7-2; no reliable D call. The ends were cut back, 1 base at V and 9 bases at J, with 7 bases in the middle. This CDR3 is built from 12 residues. Germline assignment: CDR1 SGHTA and CDR2 FQGNSA. For the CDR3, the DNA is TGTGCCAGCAGCTTAGGGGGTTGGCCCCAGCATTTT. Amino acid sequence: CASSLGGWPQHF.

This clonotype was found a few times. V gene TRBV5-5 combines with J gene TRBJ2-2; D is unresolved. CDR3 length: 13 residues. Trimming removed 4 bases from V and 2 bases from J, with 6 bases in between. Germline V gene sequence: CDR1 SGHKS, CDR2 YYEKEE (reference sequence). The DNA for the CDR3 is TGTGCCAGCAGCAGAACCAACACCGGGGAGCTGTTTTTT. The encoded protein is CASSRTNTGELFF.

The J gene is TRBJ2-7, the V gene TRBV5-1, with D hard to call. The germline gives CDR1 SGHRS, CDR2 YFSETQ. Deletions cut 5 bases from V and 0 bases from J, with 9 bases between. CDR3 size: 13 residues. Here the CDR3 DNA reads TGCGCCAGCAGTAAGGCAGGCTCCTACGAGCAGTACTTC. Residues: CASSKAGSYEQYF.

V and J are TRBV12-3 or TRBV12-4 and TRBJ1-1, with 10 positions matching TRBD1. With 5 bases clipped from V and 7 bases from J, the junction kept 7 bases outside the gene matches. The CDR3 is 14 residues long. The CDR3 sequence is CASSVSGTGVEAFF. Written as DNA, the CDR3 is TGTGCCAGCAGTGTTTCCGGGACAGGGGTTGAAGCTTTCTTT.

In its sample, this clonotype was seen a few times. This rearrangement joins TRBV11-3 to TRBJ2-7; maybe TRBD1 (8 bases). The germline V gene has CDR1 SGHNT and CDR2 YENEEA. There are 15 residues in the CDR3. The germline V and J ends were trimmed by 5 bases and 3 bases, with 17 bases remaining between them. For the CDR3, the DNA is TGTGCCAGCAGCACCGGACAGGGAGGGGGCTACGAGCAGTACTTC. This sequence encodes CASSTGQGGGYEQYF.